The 20 T cell receptor beta chains presented below share a single source sample, sequenced in a study of CD8 T cells in ankylosing spondylitis. Each CDR3 protein gets one entry after TCRdb re-called the 5' RACE reads with MiXCR. The table shows over 150,000 distinct CDR3 sequences, with over 10% occurring only once. The sample was blood, either unsorted or a sorted T cell fraction (not recorded which). These receptors all stem from a male donor with ankylosing spondylitis or in good health (not recorded which).

The chain couples TRBV7-9 to TRBJ2-7, with a weak D call TRBD1 (6 bases). Deletions cut 1 base from V and 0 bases from J, with 10 bases between. This CDR3 contains 15 residues. Germline V gene sequence: CDR1 SEHNR, CDR2 FQNEAQ (reference sequence). This CDR3 reads CASSLGYRASYEQYF. Here the CDR3 DNA reads TGTGCCAGCAGCTTAGGGTACAGGGCCTCCTACGAGCAGTACTTC.

The chain carries TRBV5-1 and TRBJ2-1, with TRBD2 matching over 13 bases. Germline CDR1 SGHRS, CDR2 YFSETQ. There are 18 residues in the CDR3. V was clipped by 1 base and J by 4 bases; unmatched bases: 8. The CDR3 region is CASSLNGGLAGTYNEQFF. In DNA, the CDR3 is TGCGCCAGCAGCTTGAATGGGGGACTAGCGGGAACTTACAATGAGCAGTTCTTC.

This sequence joins TRBV10-3 and TRBJ2-1; a possible D gene is TRBD1 (6 bases). The CDR3 runs 16 residues. V was clipped by 3 bases and J by 4 bases, with 16 bases between them. From germline, CDR1 is ENHRY and CDR2 SYGVKD. The chain's CDR3 is CAISDSSGQIYNEQFF. DNA for the CDR3: TGTGCCATCAGTGATTCATCCGGACAGATATACAATGAGCAGTTCTTC.

The V and J genes are TRBV7-2 and TRBJ1-2; the match to TRBD1 covers 8 bases. Unmatched junction bases numbered 9, after V lost 3 bases and J lost 6 bases. The CDR3 is made up of 15 amino acids. Germline CDR1 reads SGHTA; CDR2 reads FQGNSA. CDR3 DNA sequence: TGTGCCAGCAGCTTCTATTCCGGGACAGGAGATGGCTACACCTTC. It encodes CASSFYSGTGDGYTF. The variable domain in full, with the rest retrieved from reference TRBV7-2 and TRBJ1-2, is GAGVSQSPSNKVTEKGKDVELRCDPISGHTALYWYRQSLGQGLEFLIYFQGNSAPDKSGLPSDRFSAERTGGSVSTLTIQRTQQEDSAVYLCASSFYSGTGDGYTFGSGTRLTVV.

V usage is TRBV7-2 and J usage is TRBJ2-1; 10 bases map to TRBD2. J lost 6 bases, V lost 3 bases, and 8 bases had no gene match. Germline V lookup: CDR1 SGHTA, CDR2 FQGNSA. There are 16 residues in the CDR3. The CDR3 DNA reads TGTGCCAGCAGCTTGGGCAGCGGGAGGGCGTTCAATGAGCAGTTCTTC. This codes for CASSLGSGRAFNEQFF.

The rearrangement uses TRBV21-1 and TRBJ2-1. TRBV21-1 corresponds to a pseudogene. The CDR3 loop spans 9 amino acids. CDR3: CATYNEQFF. CDR3 DNA sequence: TGTGCCACCTACAATGAGCAGTTCTTC.

This sequence joins TRBV15 and TRBJ2-7; a weak D match, TRBD1 (7 bases). The CDR3 spans 11 residues. Trimming shortened V by 5 bases and J by 8 bases, and 10 bases separated the two germline ends. CDR1 LNHNV and CDR2 YYDKDF come from the germline V gene (reference sequence). The CDR3 DNA reads TGTGCCACCAGCCCAGGGGGGCAGCAGTACTTC. Protein product: CATSPGGQQYF.

This clonotype came up a few times. The chain employs TRBV19 and TRBJ2-1; weak D call: TRBD2 (5 bases). Germline V gives CDR1 LNHDA, CDR2 SQIVND (reference sequence). Trimming shortened V by 5 bases and J by 0 bases, and 11 bases separated the two germline ends. CDR3 length equals 15 residues. The CDR3: CASSETGGSYNEQFF. The CDR3 DNA is TGTGCCAGTAGTGAGACCGGAGGCTCCTACAATGAGCAGTTCTTC.

There are a few counts of this clonotype. The chain combines TRBV7-2 with TRBJ2-5; maybe TRBD2 (5 bases). V lost 1 base and J 0 bases, leaving 12 bases between the germline ends. CDR3 size: 16 residues. The germline V gene encodes CDR1 SGHTA and CDR2 FQGNSA. This CDR3 is CASSLEWSGYQETQYF. The CDR3 DNA reads TGTGCCAGCAGCTTAGAGTGGAGCGGCTACCAAGAGACCCAGTACTTC.

There are a few counts of this clonotype. CDR3 in amino acids: CASSPQGDEDEKLFF. CDR3 coding DNA: TGTGCCAGCAGCCCACAGGGGGATGAGGATGAAAAACTGTTTTTT. The V and J genes are TRBV5-6 and TRBJ1-4; 8 positions agree with TRBD1. Germline assignment: CDR1 SGHDT and CDR2 YYEEEE. The CDR3 covers 15 residues. V lost 4 bases, J lost 6 bases, and 8 bases stayed unmatched.

The chain joins TRBV9 to TRBJ2-5; 10 bases fit TRBD2. CDR1 is SGDLS, CDR2 YYNGEE, per germline. V trimming: 0 bases; J trimming: 4 bases; junction bases outside the gene matches: 9. This CDR3 spans 17 amino acids. The CDR3 bases are TGTGCCAGCAGCGTAGTGGAGCGGGAGGGCCCGCGAGAGACCCAGTACTTC. Its translation is CASSVVEREGPRETQYF.

V and J are TRBV4-1 and TRBJ1-1; D is possibly TRBD1 (6 bases). V lost 6 bases and J lost 0, with 14 bases in between. Per germline, CDR1 MGHRA and CDR2 YSYEKL. The CDR3 has 15 amino acids. CDR3: CASRPRQVMNTEAFF. In nucleotides, the CDR3 is TGCGCCAGCAGACCCAGACAGGTTATGAACACTGAAGCTTTCTTT.

V is TRBV18 and J is TRBJ2-7; TRBD1 matches 8 bases. The CDR3 totals 14 residues. V gave up 0 bases and J gave up 2 bases; unmatched junction bases: 0. The V gene's germline CDR1 is KGHSH and CDR2 LQKENI. CDR3 amino acids: CASSPPTGAYEQYF. In nucleotides, the CDR3 is TGTGCCAGCTCACCACCGACAGGGGCCTACGAGCAGTACTTC.

V is TRBV14 and J is TRBJ2-1; D gene unclear. V was shortened by 0 bases and J by 0 bases, with 6 bases between the two germline ends. Germline CDR1 reads SGHDN; CDR2 reads FVKESK. This CDR3 is 15 amino acids long. CDR3 coding DNA: TGTGCCAGCAGCCAAGATTGGGGCTCCTACAATGAGCAGTTCTTC. Its protein product is CASSQDWGSYNEQFF. The whole variable domain, remainder taken from reference TRBV14 and TRBJ2-1, is EAGVTQFPSHSVIEKGQTVTLRCDPISGHDNLYWYRRVMGKEIKFLLHFVKESKQDESGMPNNRFLAERTGGTYSTLKVQPAELEDSGVYFCASSQDWGSYNEQFFGPGTRLTVL.

This clonotype has a count of ten or more. The rearrangement joins TRBV5-1 to TRBJ1-2, with 9 nucleotides matching TRBD1. The CDR3 sequence is 14 residues long. Per the germline V gene, CDR1 is SGHRS and CDR2 is YFSETQ. With V trimmed by 4 bases and J by 4 bases, 5 bases remained unmatched. CDR3 amino acids: CASSLGQGSYGYTF. CDR3 DNA sequence: TGCGCCAGCAGCCTCGGACAGGGGAGCTATGGCTACACCTTC. Variable domain in full (rest from reference TRBV5-1 and TRBJ1-2): KAGVTQTPRYLIKTRGQQVTLSCSPISGHRSVSWYQQTPGQGLQFLFEYFSETQRNKGNFPGRFSGRQFSNSRSEMNVSTLELGDSALYLCASSLGQGSYGYTFGSGTRLTVV.

This clonotype showed up just a few times. The chain combines TRBV25-1 with TRBJ1-2; 9 nucleotides align to TRBD1. The CDR3 spans 16 residues. Trimming cost V 4 bases and J 3 bases; bases outside gene matches: 9. Germline V gives CDR1 MGHDK, CDR2 SYGVNS. CDR3 region: CASSGTGDLRDYGYTF. DNA of the CDR3: TGTGCCAGCAGTGGGACAGGGGATCTACGTGACTATGGCTACACCTTC.

V and J are TRBV4-1 and TRBJ2-7, with TRBD2 identical over 9 bases. V trimming: 3 bases; J trimming: 1 base; junction bases outside the gene matches: 4. The V gene's germline CDR1 is MGHRA and CDR2 YSYEKL. The CDR3 runs 15 residues. This CDR3 is CASSQFLAGSYEQYF. The CDR3 nucleotides read TGCGCCAGCAGCCAGTTCCTAGCGGGGTCCTACGAGCAGTACTTC.

The V gene is TRBV11-3, the J gene TRBJ1-1, with D hard to call. Germline V CDR1 and CDR2: SGHNT, YENEEA. The CDR3 loop spans 15 amino acids. Trimming left V 5 bases short and J 1 base short, with 14 bases between. The CDR3 loop is CASSLREDANTEAFF. The CDR3 bases are TGTGCCAGCAGCCTCCGGGAGGATGCGAACACTGAAGCTTTCTTT.

This sequence joins TRBV4-1 and TRBJ1-1; D is ambiguous. Trimming took 0 bases from V and 3 from J, leaving 14 bases between them. The CDR3 extends over 16 amino acids. Per germline, CDR1 MGHRA and CDR2 YSYEKL. CDR3 sequence (DNA): TGCGCCAGCAGCCAAGAGGGAGGTGATGTGGACACTGAAGCTTTCTTT. Translation: CASSQEGGDVDTEAFF.

This chain links TRBV15 with TRBJ2-5; D possibly matches TRBD1 or TRBD2 (6 bases each). The CDR3 totals 15 residues. In germline, CDR1 is LNHNV, CDR2 YYDKDF (reference sequence). V dropped 8 bases and J dropped 5 bases, with 21 bases sitting between them. Here the CDR3 reads CATARDSGAGETQYF. The CDR3 bases are TGTGCCACCGCCCGGGACTCAGGGGCAGGGGAGACCCAGTACTTC.